These 10 T cell receptor beta chains were all obtained from the same sample, sequenced in a study of blood T cell repertoires in COVID-19. Assay: immunoSEQ multiplex PCR; the TCRdb copy retains only in-frame clones and omits some. The sample lists some 520,000 clones, roughly 87% occurring once. The sequencing sample was made of peripheral blood. The receptors were sampled from a man between 18 and 29 years old with COVID-19, enrolled during active disease.

This chain uses TRBV2 with TRBJ2-1, with D possibly being TRBD2 (6 bases). Germline V CDR1 and CDR2: SNHLY, FYNNEI. Trimming shortened V by 6 bases and J by 13 bases, and 19 bases separated the two germline ends. The CDR3 covers 13 residues. In DNA, the CDR3 is TGTGCCAGCAGGGGCACCGGGACTCCCTTCCAGTTCTTC. This translates into CASRGTGTPFQFF.

With regard to this clone: Other DNA sequences in the same sample also yield this CDR3. The gene calls are TRBV18 and TRBJ2-3; weak D call: TRBD2 (6 bases). CDR3 length equals 13 residues. V was pared by 5 bases and J by 2 bases, with 8 bases between. Germline-derived CDR1 and CDR2 are KGHSH and LQKENI. CDR3 sequence (DNA): TGTGCCAGCTCAAGCGGGTTCACAGATACGCAGTATTTT. It yields the protein CASSSGFTDTQYF.

This chain uses TRBV30 with TRBJ1-4; perhaps TRBD1 as D (6 bases). The CDR3 consists of 14 residues. Trimming took off 2 bases at V and 4 bases at J, with 11 bases between the two ends. CDR1 and CDR2 (germline): GTSNPN, SVGIG (reference sequence). The CDR3 nucleotides are TGTGCCTGGAGTTCAGACAGGATTAATGAAAAACTGTTTTTT. Encoded protein: CAWSSDRINEKLFF.

The V gene is TRBV30, the J gene TRBJ2-3; D perhaps matches TRBD2 (5 bases). CDR1 GTSNPN and CDR2 SVGIG come from the germline V gene (reference sequence). The CDR3 is made up of 13 amino acids. The germline V and J ends were trimmed by 1 base and 0 bases, with 5 bases remaining between them. CDR3 DNA sequence: TGTGCCTGGAGTGGCGGGAGCACAGATACGCAGTATTTT. Residues: CAWSGGSTDTQYF.

The chain is built from TRBV4-1 and TRBJ2-7; 9 bases map to TRBD1. V shed 2 bases, J shed 6 bases, and the junction held 14 bases outside the gene matches. CDR3 length equals 17 residues. Germline-derived CDR1 and CDR2 are MGHRA and YSYEKL. The CDR3 spells CASSQLKGRDRAGEQYF. The CDR3 DNA reads TGCGCCAGCAGCCAACTCAAGGGCCGGGACAGGGCTGGCGAGCAGTACTTC.

The chain links TRBV5-6 to TRBJ2-3, with D possibly TRBD2 on 6 matching bases. V was cut by 3 bases and J by 2 bases, with 13 bases left in between. From germline, CDR1 is SGHDT and CDR2 YYEEEE. The CDR3 spans 15 residues. CDR3 DNA: TGTGCCAGCAGCTCCAGCGGGCTTTTCACAGATACGCAGTATTTT. Protein sequence: CASSSSGLFTDTQYF.

The V call is TRBV5-6, the J call TRBJ2-2, with 9 bases matching TRBD2. The CDR3 spans 16 residues. The V gene's germline CDR1 is SGHDT and CDR2 YYEEEE. V shed 2 bases, J shed 5 bases, and the junction held 7 bases outside the gene matches. DNA of the CDR3: TGTGCCAGCAGCTTCCTTGGACTAGCGAGGACCGGGGAGCTGTTTTTT. Translating gives CASSFLGLARTGELFF.

J is TRBJ2-1 and V is TRBV18; a weak D match, TRBD1 (5 bases). The CDR3 loop spans 14 amino acids. Between the trimmed V and J ends, which lost 3 bases and 5 bases, there was a span of 11 bases. Germline lookup yields CDR1 KGHSH and CDR2 LQKENI. The CDR3 coding sequence is TGTGCCAGCTCACCGGTTCAGGACAACAATGAGCAGTTCTTC. This encodes CASSPVQDNNEQFF. Combining the CDR3 with reference TRBV18 and TRBJ2-1 gives the whole variable domain NAGVMQNPRHLVRRRGQEARLRCSPMKGHSHVYWYRQLPEEGLKFMVYLQKENIIDESGMPKERFSAEFPKEGPSILRIQQVVRGDSAAYFCASSPVQDNNEQFFGPGTRLTVL.

The chain recombines TRBV9 with TRBJ2-3; TRBD2 matches 8 bases. With V trimmed by 2 bases and J by 3 bases, 8 bases remained unmatched. This CDR3 spans 16 amino acids. Germline V lookup: CDR1 SGDLS, CDR2 YYNGEE. The CDR3 spells CASSVGNSGITDTQYF. The DNA of the CDR3 is TGTGCCAGCAGCGTGGGGAATAGCGGGATAACAGATACGCAGTATTTT.

Written as DNA, the CDR3 is TGTGCCAGCAGCTTAGAGCTTACGAGTGAGACCCAGTACTTC. It specifies CASSLELTSETQYF. The chain has TRBV11-3 and TRBJ2-5; D uncertain. Germline V gene data show CDR1 as SGHNT and CDR2 as YENEEA. V lost 0 bases and J lost 5, with 10 bases in between. There are 14 residues in the CDR3.